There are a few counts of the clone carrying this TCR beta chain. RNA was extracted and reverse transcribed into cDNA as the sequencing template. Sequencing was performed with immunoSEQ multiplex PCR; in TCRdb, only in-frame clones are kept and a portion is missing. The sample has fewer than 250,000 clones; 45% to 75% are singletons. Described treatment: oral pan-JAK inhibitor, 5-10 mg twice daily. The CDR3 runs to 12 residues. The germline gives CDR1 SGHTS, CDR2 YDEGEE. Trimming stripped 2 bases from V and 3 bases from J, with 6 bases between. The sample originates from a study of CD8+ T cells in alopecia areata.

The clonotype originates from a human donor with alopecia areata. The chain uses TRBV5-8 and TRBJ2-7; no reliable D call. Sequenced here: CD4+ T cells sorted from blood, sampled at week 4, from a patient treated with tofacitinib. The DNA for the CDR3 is TGTGCCAGCAGCTTTAGATACTACGAGCAGTACTTC. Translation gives CASSFRYYEQYF.